The rows below give T cell receptor beta chains drawn from one sample of a study of T-cell reconstitution after alpha-beta-depleted transplantation in children. TCRdb re-derived calls from the PCR reads in MiXCR, one entry per CDR3 protein. The sample contains about 610,000 distinct CDR3 sequences, 10% to 13% of which appear only once. The sample consisted of PBMCs from the stem cell graft donor, taken from the stem cell graft. Receptors were obtained from a human donor who donated a stem cell graft to a child with acute myeloid leukemia. Both conserved end residues are part of each CDR3. A D gene is named only where the DNA matches it firmly. Expanded clones are given a class, and other clones once, few, many or no size at all.

D: .
J: TRBJ2-3
V: TRBV5-1
size: .
CDR3: CASSQGHLTDTQYF

D: TRBD1
J: TRBJ1-6
V: TRBV12-3/TRBV12-4
size: .
CDR3: CASSKTGGRSPLHF

D: TRBD1
J: TRBJ2-7
V: TRBV14
size: few
CDR3: CASSRRTGRSSYEQYF

D: .
J: TRBJ2-3
V: TRBV7-2
size: .
CDR3: CASSQGTTQVTDTQYF

D: .
J: TRBJ2-3
V: TRBV5-1
size: many
CDR3: CASSLVPSTDTQYF

D: .
J: TRBJ2-7
V: TRBV20-1
size: few
CDR3: CSARDGGKVWEQYF

D: TRBD1
J: TRBJ2-3
V: TRBV29-1
size: many
CDR3: CSVLTGDTQYF

D: .
J: TRBJ2-1
V: TRBV10-3
size: .
CDR3: CAISPGVFDEQFF

D: .
J: TRBJ2-7
V: TRBV30
size: few
CDR3: CAWSRPFEQYF

D: .
J: TRBJ2-7
V: TRBV10-3
size: .
CDR3: CAISPGGGRGQYF

D: TRBD2
J: TRBJ2-5
V: TRBV20-1
size: few
CDR3: CSAPTSGGLGQETQYF